These 31 T cell receptor beta chains were sequenced from one sample in a study of response to subunit inactivated influenza vaccine. TCRdb recomputed calls from the RT-PCR reads with MiXCR, one row per CDR3 protein. The data hold 200,000 to 300,000 distinct CDR3 sequences, with over 9% observed a single time. Sequenced material: non-naive T cells sorted from PBMCs, taken roughly 15 days before vaccination. These receptor sequences come from a man aged 50 to 60 who received an inactivated influenza vaccine.

This rearrangement joins TRBV6-1 to TRBJ2-2; weak D call: TRBD1 (6 bases). V was trimmed by 6 bases and J by 7 bases, leaving 15 bases between them. CDR3 size: 14 residues. Germline CDR1 is MNHNS and CDR2 is SASEGT. CDR3 residues: CASREQGRSGELFF. The CDR3 region has the DNA TGTGCCAGCAGAGAACAGGGAAGGAGCGGGGAGCTGTTTTTT.

This chain links TRBV7-2 with TRBJ1-2; TRBD1 matches at 9 bases. CDR3 length: 15 amino acids. V trimming: 0 bases; J trimming: 4 bases; junction bases outside the gene matches: 3. Germline values: CDR1 SGHTA, CDR2 FQGNSA. The CDR3 coding sequence is TGTGCCAGCAGCTTAGCAACAGGGGGCGGCTATGGCTACACCTTC. Its translation: CASSLATGGGYGYTF.

This clonotype was observed a handful of times. This sequence joins TRBV9 and TRBJ2-5; no definite D call. Trimming removed 0 bases at V and 2 bases at J, with 8 bases between. Germline CDR1 reads SGDLS; CDR2 reads YYNGEE. This CDR3 comprises 14 residues. The CDR3 DNA follows: TGTGCCAGCAGCGTAGCTGGCCAGCAAGAGACCCAGTACTTC. Encoded protein: CASSVAGQQETQYF.

This clonotype has just a few counts. This sequence joins TRBV30 and TRBJ1-2, with D hard to call. CDR1 GTSNPN and CDR2 SVGIG come from the germline V gene (reference sequence). This CDR3 contains 12 residues. V gave up 0 bases and J gave up 4 bases, with 6 bases separating them. CDR3 coding DNA: TGTGCCTGGAGTGTGGAGGGCTATGGCTACACCTTC. It encodes CAWSVEGYGYTF. The full variable domain, with the rest looked up from reference TRBV30 and TRBJ1-2, is SQTIHQWPATLVQPVGSPLSLECTVEGTSNPNLYWYRQAAGRGLQLLFYSVGIGQISSEVPQNLSASRPQDRQFILSSKKLLLSDSGFYLCAWSVEGYGYTFGSGTRLTVV.

Only a few counts were recorded for this clonotype. The V gene is TRBV20-1, the J gene TRBJ2-2, with a tentative D call TRBD2 (7 bases). Germline CDR1 is DFQATT and CDR2 is SNEGSKA (reference sequence). The CDR3 contains 15 residues. Trimming pared 6 bases from V and 2 bases from J, leaving 16 bases between. The DNA for the CDR3 is TGCAGTGCGACCCTGGGAGGGACAAACACCGGGGAGCTGTTTTTT. Amino acid sequence: CSATLGGTNTGELFF.

The chain links TRBV7-2 to TRBJ2-5; the D gene is possibly TRBD2 (6 bases). The V end lost 7 bases, the J end lost 4 bases, and 19 bases lay between the germline ends. From germline, CDR1 is SGHTA and CDR2 FQGNSA. The CDR3 length is 15 residues. As DNA, the CDR3 is TGTGCCAGCACCCCGCTGGGAGCGGAGGGAGAGACCCAGTACTTC. It codes for CASTPLGAEGETQYF. Full variable domain (missing parts from reference TRBV7-2 and TRBJ2-5): GAGVSQSPSNKVTEKGKDVELRCDPISGHTALYWYRQSLGQGLEFLIYFQGNSAPDKSGLPSDRFSAERTGGSVSTLTIQRTQQEDSAVYLCASTPLGAEGETQYFGPGTRLLVL.

This clonotype appeared many times. The genes are TRBV20-1 and TRBJ2-7; 8 bases map to TRBD1. V lost 1 base and J lost 5; bases outside the gene matches: 7. Germline V gene data show CDR1 as DFQATT and CDR2 as SNEGSKA (reference sequence). The CDR3 has 14 amino acids. The CDR3 spells CSARVVTGADEQYF. The CDR3 coding sequence is TGCAGTGCTAGAGTTGTGACAGGGGCGGACGAGCAGTACTTC.

In its sample, this clonotype was seen a few times. CDR3 residues: CASSFLAGGTDTQYF. In DNA form, the CDR3 reads TGTGCCAGCAGTTTCCTAGCGGGGGGCACAGATACGCAGTATTTT. The genes are TRBV12-3 or TRBV12-4 and TRBJ2-3, with 10 bases lining up with TRBD2. This CDR3 contains 15 residues. V was clipped by 3 bases and J by 1 base; unmatched bases: 1.

The V call is TRBV6-5, the J call TRBJ1-2; 9 bases are shared with TRBD1. This CDR3 region has 15 residues. V was pared by 1 base and J by 3 bases, with 3 bases of the junction left unmatched. Germline CDR1 MNHEY, CDR2 SVGAGI. CDR3 sequence (DNA): TGTGCCAGCAGTTACTGGCGGGACAGGGACTATGGCTACACCTTC. It specifies CASSYWRDRDYGYTF.

This clonotype was counted ten times or more. The chain employs TRBV5-5 and TRBJ2-5; D may match TRBD1 or TRBD2 (6 bases each). The CDR3 length is 13 residues. CDR1 and CDR2 (germline): SGHKS, YYEKEE (reference sequence). V dropped 5 bases and J dropped 6 bases, with 14 bases sitting between them. The CDR3 DNA sequence: TGTGCCAGCAGGTTCCCGGGGGCTCAGACCCAGTACTTC. Translating gives CASRFPGAQTQYF.

This chain uses TRBV7-6 with TRBJ2-3, with unresolved D. Germline CDR1 and CDR2: SGHVS and FNYEAQ. The CDR3 is made up of 10 amino acids. The ends were cut back, 11 bases at V and 1 base at J, with 4 bases in the middle. In nucleotides, the CDR3 is TGTGCCGTCGGCACAGATACGCAGTATTTT. Amino acid sequence: CAVGTDTQYF.

The chain has TRBV6-5 and TRBJ2-4; tentatively, D is TRBD2 (5 bases). Germline assignment: CDR1 MNHEY and CDR2 SVGAGI. There are 17 residues in the CDR3. V shed 0 bases and J shed 0 bases, with 12 bases lying between them. CDR3 DNA: TGTGCCAGCAGTTACTCTAGGGCAGGACTAGCCAAAAACATTCAGTACTTC. Translation: CASSYSRAGLAKNIQYF.

The chain joins TRBV5-5 to TRBJ2-7; 7 bases fit TRBD2. V shed 4 bases and J 2 bases; nucleotides not matched to a gene: 6. This CDR3 has 14 residues. In germline, CDR1 is SGHKS, CDR2 YYEKEE (reference sequence). In DNA, the CDR3 is TGTGCCAGCAGCCTCTCGGGACTAACCTACGAGCAGTACTTC. It yields the protein CASSLSGLTYEQYF.

The chain recombines TRBV7-2 with TRBJ2-1; TRBD2 aligns across 7 bases. The germline CDR1 and CDR2 sequences are SGHTA and FQGNSA. This CDR3 comprises 14 residues. V was pared by 3 bases and J by 4 bases, with 3 bases of the junction left unmatched. The CDR3 protein is CASSFGGFYNEQFF. CDR3 nucleotides: TGTGCCAGCAGCTTCGGGGGGTTTTACAATGAGCAGTTCTTC.

This clonotype has ten or more counts. This sequence joins TRBV5-1 and TRBJ2-7; D is uncertain. Germline V gene data show CDR1 as SGHRS and CDR2 as YFSETQ. This CDR3 spans 14 amino acids. V lost 4 bases to trimming and J lost 0 bases, with 11 bases between them. The CDR3 region is CASSENSASYEQYF. In nucleotides, the CDR3 is TGCGCCAGCAGCGAAAACAGTGCCTCCTACGAGCAGTACTTC.

This clonotype was counted only a few times. The genes are TRBV20-1 and TRBJ1-6; no firm D call. The germline V gene has CDR1 DFQATT and CDR2 SNEGSKA (reference sequence). CDR3 length: 12 residues. Trimming pared 6 bases from V and 7 bases from J, leaving 10 bases between. The DNA for the CDR3 is TGCAGTGCCGAGATCGGGAATTCACCCCTCCACTTT. Translating gives CSAEIGNSPLHF.

This clonotype occurred a few times. The gene calls are TRBV4-2 and TRBJ2-5; possible D gene TRBD1, 6 bases. The germline V gene encodes CDR1 LGHNA and CDR2 YNFKEQ. The CDR3 totals 13 residues. Deletions cut 4 bases from V and 2 bases from J, with 8 bases between. The DNA for the CDR3 is TGTGCCAGCAGCCCACAGGGTCAAGAGACCCAGTACTTC. It encodes CASSPQGQETQYF.

J is TRBJ2-5 and V is TRBV5-1, with a tentative D call TRBD2 (6 bases). The V gene's germline CDR1 is SGHRS and CDR2 YFSETQ. The CDR3 length is 14 residues. Trimming removed 7 bases from V and 4 bases from J, with 17 bases in between. CDR3 region: CASSGGSKGETQYF. The CDR3 DNA reads as TGCGCCAGCTCCGGGGGTAGCAAGGGAGAGACCCAGTACTTC.

At least ten counts were recorded for this clonotype. The chain links TRBV6-2 or TRBV6-3 to TRBJ2-3; 12 nucleotides line up with TRBD2. The V and J ends lost 6 bases and 5 bases, in that order; junction bases with no gene match: 6. Germline V gene data show CDR1 as MNHEY and CDR2 as SVGEGT. The CDR3 is made up of 15 amino acids. This CDR3 is CASSPPGLAGDTQYF. The CDR3 DNA reads as TGTGCCAGCAGCCCCCCGGGACTAGCGGGAGATACGCAGTATTTT.

As to this clonotype: Since a much larger clone is just one base distant, this may be a read error. V usage is TRBV7-2 and J usage is TRBJ2-5, with D unresolved. CDR1 and CDR2 (germline): SGHTA, FQGNSA. The CDR3 contains 13 residues. The CDR3 DNA reads TGTGACAGCAGCTTAGGGTCGGCGGAGACCCAGTACTTC. As protein: CDSSLGSAETQYF.

V and J are TRBV27 and TRBJ1-4; tentatively, D is TRBD1 (6 bases). Deletions cut 3 bases from V and 8 bases from J, with 13 bases between. Germline V lookup: CDR1 MNHEY, CDR2 SMNVEV (reference sequence). The CDR3 has 14 amino acids. The CDR3 here is CASSFTGIGEKLFF. CDR3 in DNA: TGTGCCAGCAGTTTTACAGGGATCGGGGAAAAACTGTTTTTT.

This clonotype was observed a handful of times. This chain uses TRBV7-2 with TRBJ2-2; D unresolved. With 3 bases removed from V and 0 bases from J, the gap between germline ends came to 2 bases. Per germline, CDR1 SGHTA and CDR2 FQGNSA. The CDR3 consists of 13 residues. CDR3 sequence (DNA): TGTGCCAGCAGCTTTCCGAACACCGGGGAGCTGTTTTTT. Translating gives CASSFPNTGELFF.

This clonotype was seen a few times. V gene TRBV20-1 combines with J gene TRBJ2-3; the D gene is possibly TRBD2 (5 bases). V was clipped by 5 bases and J by 1 base, with 16 bases between them. The germline CDR1 and CDR2 sequences are DFQATT and SNEGSKA (reference sequence). The CDR3 has 15 amino acids. The CDR3 region has the DNA TGCAGTGCTGCCGTTTTCCGGGGTGGCACAGATACGCAGTATTTT. Residues: CSAAVFRGGTDTQYF.

This clonotype was seen many times. The chain carries TRBV29-1 and TRBJ1-2, with TRBD1 matching 9 bases. The germline gives CDR1 SQVTM, CDR2 ANQGSEA. Losses at the gene ends were 8 bases for V and 4 bases for J; bases not matched to a gene: 11. The CDR3 has 14 amino acids. In nucleotides, the CDR3 is TGCAGCACCCTTTCGACAGGGGGTGGCTATGGCTACACCTTC. The encoded protein is CSTLSTGGGYGYTF. The full variable domain, in which reference TRBV29-1 and TRBJ1-2 provide the parts outside the CDR3, is SAVISQKPSRDICQRGTSLTIQCQVDSQVTMMFWYRQQPGQSLTLIATANQGSEATYESGFVIDKFPISRPNLTFSTLTVSNMSPEDSSIYLCSTLSTGGGYGYTFGSGTRLTVV.

Many counts were recorded for this clonotype. This chain links TRBV12-3 or TRBV12-4 with TRBJ1-1; the D gene is possibly TRBD1 (6 bases). There are 15 residues in the CDR3. The V end lost 2 bases, the J end lost 0 bases, and 10 bases lay between the germline ends. This chain's CDR3 is CASSLSQGMNTEAFF. The CDR3 DNA sequence: TGTGCCAGCAGTTTATCTCAGGGGATGAACACTGAAGCTTTCTTT.

The V gene is TRBV4-1, the J gene TRBJ1-4; tentatively, D is TRBD1 (5 bases). The CDR3 spans 17 residues. With 0 bases removed from V and 8 bases from J, the gap between germline ends came to 19 bases. The germline CDR1 and CDR2 sequences are MGHRA and YSYEKL. Written as DNA, the CDR3 is TGCGCCAGCAGCCAAGAAGTACGGGGACCCGAAGGCGAAAAACTGTTTTTT. Residues: CASSQEVRGPEGEKLFF.

This clonotype has only a few counts. The chain links TRBV28 to TRBJ2-1; TRBD2 matches at 13 bases. The CDR3 has 15 residues. From germline, CDR1 is MDHEN and CDR2 SYDVKM. V was pared by 6 bases and J by 12 bases, with 11 bases of the junction left unmatched. The CDR3 sequence is CASSPGLAGSKGQFF. CDR3 DNA sequence: TGTGCCAGCAGCCCGGGACTAGCGGGGAGTAAGGGGCAGTTCTTC. Filled out from reference TRBV28 and TRBJ2-1, the complete variable domain reads DVKVTQSSRYLVKRTGEKVFLECVQDMDHENMFWYRQDPGLGLRLIYFSYDVKMKEKGDIPEGYSVSREKKERFSLILESASTNQTSMYLCASSPGLAGSKGQFFGPGTRLTVL.

This clonotype was seen a few times. This rearrangement joins TRBV20-1 to TRBJ2-1; tentatively, D is TRBD1 or TRBD2 (7 bases each). This CDR3 is built from 15 residues. V was clipped by 6 bases and J by 6 bases, with 21 bases between them. CDR1 DFQATT and CDR2 SNEGSKA come from the germline V gene (reference sequence). CDR3 amino acids: CSASRGGGYVNEQFF. For the CDR3, the DNA is TGCAGTGCGTCCAGGGGGGGAGGGTACGTCAATGAGCAGTTCTTC.

This clonotype was found a few times. The chain joins TRBV7-9 to TRBJ2-3; 9 bases line up with TRBD1. CDR1 SEHNR and CDR2 FQNEAQ come from the germline V gene (reference sequence). The CDR3 runs to 15 residues. Losses at the gene ends were 5 bases for V and 4 bases for J; bases not matched to a gene: 7. Here the CDR3 DNA reads TGTGCCAGCAGCCAGGGACAGGGAAGAGCAGATACGCAGTATTTT. Its translation is CASSQGQGRADTQYF.

This clonotype was observed a handful of times. This chain uses TRBV5-1 with TRBJ2-5; 9 bases agree with TRBD2. V gave up 2 bases and J gave up 4 bases; unmatched junction bases: 3. The V gene's germline CDR1 is SGHRS and CDR2 YFSETQ. This CDR3 comprises 14 residues. The CDR3 DNA sequence: TGCGCCAGCAGCTTCCGCGGGGGGGCAGAGACCCAGTACTTC. Amino acids: CASSFRGGAETQYF.

In this sample, this clonotype turned up a few times. The chain has TRBV28 and TRBJ2-7; 14 positions agree with TRBD2. Germline V gene data show CDR1 as MDHEN and CDR2 as SYDVKM. The CDR3 runs to 13 residues. Unmatched junction bases numbered 9, after V lost 10 bases and J lost 10 bases. CDR3 residues: CANQRLAGGPQYF. The CDR3 nucleotides are TGTGCCAACCAAAGACTAGCGGGAGGGCCACAGTACTTC.